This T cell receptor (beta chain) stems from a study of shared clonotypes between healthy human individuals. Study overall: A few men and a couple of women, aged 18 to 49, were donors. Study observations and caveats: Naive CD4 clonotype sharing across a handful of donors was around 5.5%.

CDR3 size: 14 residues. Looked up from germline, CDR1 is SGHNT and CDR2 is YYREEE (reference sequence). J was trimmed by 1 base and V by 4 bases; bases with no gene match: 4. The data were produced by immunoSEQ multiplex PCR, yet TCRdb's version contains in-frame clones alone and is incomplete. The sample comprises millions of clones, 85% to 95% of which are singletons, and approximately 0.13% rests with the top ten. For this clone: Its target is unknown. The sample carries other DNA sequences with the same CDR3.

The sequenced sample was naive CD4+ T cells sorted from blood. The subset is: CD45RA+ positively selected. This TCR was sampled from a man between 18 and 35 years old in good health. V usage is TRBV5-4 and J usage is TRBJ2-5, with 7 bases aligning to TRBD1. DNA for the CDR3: TGTGCCAGCAGCCCGAGGGACAGCCAAGAGACCCAGTACTTC. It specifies CASSPRDSQETQYF.